This record concerns one T cell receptor (beta chain) sequence. A single base separates this from a much larger clone, so it may be a read error. The data were obtained in a study of CD8+CD57+ T cells in acquired aplastic anemia. Patients included in sequencing had previously demonstrated CD8+CD57+ cell expansion by flow cytometry. No therapy was given to patients before blood sampling. There are 15 residues in the CDR3. Trimming took 6 bases from V and 7 from J, leaving 22 bases between them. Germline V gene lookup returns CDR1 DFQATT and CDR2 SNEGSKA (reference sequence). The use of genomic DNA as template underpinned the TCR beta VDJ and CDR3 profiling. TCRdb used MiXCR to reprocess the reads, holding one entry per CDR3 protein. The table lists approximately 470,000 distinct CDR3 sequences, roughly a third of them singletons.

This TCR came from a human donor with aplastic anemia. Sequencing was done on a sample of sorted CD4+, CD8+, or CD8+CD57+ T cells (not recorded which) from PBMCs. The genes are TRBV20-1 and TRBJ1-5; D is perhaps TRBD1 (6 bases). The DNA of the CDR3 is TGCAGTGCGACTTGGGGCAGGGGAGGTACACAGCCCCAGCATTTT. It codes for CSATWGRGGTQPQHF.